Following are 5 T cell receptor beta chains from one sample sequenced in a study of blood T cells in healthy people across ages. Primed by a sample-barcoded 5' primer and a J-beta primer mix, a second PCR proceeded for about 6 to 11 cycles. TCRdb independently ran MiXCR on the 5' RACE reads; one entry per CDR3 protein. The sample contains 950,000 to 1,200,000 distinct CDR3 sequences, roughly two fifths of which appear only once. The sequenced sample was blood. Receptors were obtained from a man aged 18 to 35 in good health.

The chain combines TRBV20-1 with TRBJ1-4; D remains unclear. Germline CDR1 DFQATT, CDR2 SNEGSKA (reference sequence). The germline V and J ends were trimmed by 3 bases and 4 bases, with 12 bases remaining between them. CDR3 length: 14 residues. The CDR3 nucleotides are TGCAGTGCTAGGTCGGGCCAACTTAATGAAAAACTGTTTTTT. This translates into CSARSGQLNEKLFF.

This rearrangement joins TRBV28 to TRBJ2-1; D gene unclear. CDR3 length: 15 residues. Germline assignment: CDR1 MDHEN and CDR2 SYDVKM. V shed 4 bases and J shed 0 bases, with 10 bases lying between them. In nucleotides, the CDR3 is TGTGCCAGCAGTTCACAGTACAGCTCCTACAATGAGCAGTTCTTC. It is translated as CASSSQYSSYNEQFF.

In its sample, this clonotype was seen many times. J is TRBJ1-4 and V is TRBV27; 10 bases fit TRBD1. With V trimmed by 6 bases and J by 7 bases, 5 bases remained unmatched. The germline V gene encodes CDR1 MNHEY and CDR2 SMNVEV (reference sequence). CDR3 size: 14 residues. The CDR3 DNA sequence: TGTGCCAGCAGCCTCGGGACAGGGGCTGAAAAACTGTTTTTT. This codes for CASSLGTGAEKLFF.

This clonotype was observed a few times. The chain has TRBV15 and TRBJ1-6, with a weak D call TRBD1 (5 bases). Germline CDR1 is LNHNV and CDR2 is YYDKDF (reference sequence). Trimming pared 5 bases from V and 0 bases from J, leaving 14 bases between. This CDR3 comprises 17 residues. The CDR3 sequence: CATSGWDGSSYNSPLHF. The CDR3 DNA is TGTGCCACCAGCGGTTGGGACGGAAGCTCCTATAATTCACCCCTCCACTTT.

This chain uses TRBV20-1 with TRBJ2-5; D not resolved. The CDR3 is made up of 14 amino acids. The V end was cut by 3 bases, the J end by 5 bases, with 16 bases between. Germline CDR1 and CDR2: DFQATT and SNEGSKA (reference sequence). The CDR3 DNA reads TGCAGTGCTAGGGATTATAGGGTTTCTGAGACCCAGTACTTC. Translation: CSARDYRVSETQYF.